The 24 T cell receptor beta chains presented below share a single source sample, sequenced in a study of CD8+CD57+ T cells in acquired aplastic anemia. Genomic DNA provided the template from which TCR beta VDJ and CDR3 profiles were obtained. From the reads, TCRdb called clonotypes with MiXCR, one entry per CDR3 protein. This sample has approximately 160,000 distinct CDR3 sequences; 35% to 55% occur once, and the top ten carry around 0.96%. Material for sequencing was sorted CD4+, CD8+, or CD8+CD57+ T cells (not recorded which) from PBMCs. The receptors were gathered from a human donor in good health.

There are many counts of this clonotype. The chain couples TRBV5-4 to TRBJ2-7, with TRBD1 matching 7 bases. Germline V CDR1 and CDR2: SGHNT, YYREEE (reference sequence). V trimming: 2 bases; J trimming: 3 bases; junction bases outside the gene matches: 11. The length of the CDR3 is 16 residues. The CDR3 DNA is TGTGCCAGCAGCTTTGGGGCAGGGGGAATCGGCTACGAGCAGTACTTC. Its translation is CASSFGAGGIGYEQYF.

The rearrangement uses TRBV15 and TRBJ1-1; a weak D match, TRBD1 (5 bases). CDR3 length: 15 amino acids. The germline gives CDR1 LNHNV, CDR2 YYDKDF (reference sequence). With 0 bases removed from V and 5 bases from J, the gap between germline ends came to 13 bases. The CDR3 sequence is CATSRDWGGGTEAFF. CDR3 in DNA: TGTGCCACCAGCAGAGATTGGGGGGGTGGTACTGAAGCTTTCTTT.

The chain recombines TRBV18 with TRBJ2-1; TRBD1 might be the D (5 bases). This CDR3 region has 16 residues. Germline V gives CDR1 KGHSH, CDR2 LQKENI. V was shortened by 1 base and J by 1 base, with 11 bases between the two germline ends. The CDR3: CASSPLGRTSYNEQFF. In DNA form, the CDR3 reads TGTGCCAGCTCACCACTGGGCAGGACATCCTACAATGAGCAGTTCTTC.

This clonotype turned up a few times. The gene calls are TRBV10-3 and TRBJ2-7; weak D call: TRBD2 (5 bases). Germline loops: CDR1 ENHRY, CDR2 SYGVKD. This CDR3 has 14 amino acids. V lost 3 bases, J lost 3 bases, and 12 bases lay in between. In DNA form, the CDR3 reads TGTGCCATCAGTGATGGTGGGAGTATCTACGAGCAGTACTTC. Amino acids: CAISDGGSIYEQYF.

CDR3 in amino acids: CASEAQGPIQYF. The CDR3 DNA sequence: TGTGCCAGCGAAGCACAGGGGCCAATTCAGTACTTC. The chain carries TRBV2 and TRBJ2-4; 7 bases align to TRBD1. The CDR3 contains 12 residues. V lost 8 bases, J lost 10 bases, and 8 bases stayed unmatched. Germline loops: CDR1 SNHLY, CDR2 FYNNEI.

The chain links TRBV20-1 to TRBJ2-3, with 11 bases matching TRBD2. This CDR3 is 15 amino acids long. Per the germline V gene, CDR1 is DFQATT and CDR2 is SNEGSKA (reference sequence). V shed 7 bases and J 2 bases; nucleotides not matched to a gene: 8. For the CDR3, the DNA is TGCAGTGTCATAGCGGGAGGGCGGGTCACAGATACGCAGTATTTT. This translates into CSVIAGGRVTDTQYF.

The chain uses TRBV7-2 and TRBJ2-7; D remains unclear. V was shortened by 1 base and J by 7 bases, with 14 bases between the two germline ends. CDR3 length: 14 amino acids. CDR1 and CDR2 (germline): SGHTA, FQGNSA. The CDR3 DNA follows: TGTGCCAGCAGCTTAGAGCGTCGGATTTGGGAGCAGTACTTC. Encoded protein: CASSLERRIWEQYF.

This chain joins TRBV10-3 and TRBJ2-7, with TRBD2 matching over 8 bases. Germline V gene lookup returns CDR1 ENHRY and CDR2 SYGVKD. There are 13 residues in the CDR3. V shed 11 bases and J 1 base; nucleotides not matched to a gene: 7. The CDR3 DNA is TGTGCCGCACAGCGGGAGTCGTCCTACGAGCAGTACTTC. Its translation is CAAQRESSYEQYF.

This clonotype has ten or more counts. The genes are TRBV25-1 and TRBJ2-2; 8 bases fit TRBD1. The CDR3 extends over 17 amino acids. The germline CDR1 and CDR2 sequences are MGHDK and SYGVNS. With V trimmed by 1 base and J by 5 bases, 9 bases remained unmatched. The CDR3 loop reads CASSESVQGALTGELFF. As DNA, the CDR3 is TGTGCCAGCAGTGAATCTGTCCAGGGGGCCCTAACCGGGGAGCTGTTTTTT.

There are a few counts of this clonotype. The J gene is TRBJ1-1, the V gene TRBV6-1; TRBD1 agrees at 9 bases. J gave up 4 bases and V 6 bases, and 15 bases lay outside the gene matches. Germline V gives CDR1 MNHNS, CDR2 SASEGT. The CDR3 spans 17 residues. The CDR3 coding sequence is TGTGCCAGCAGCGATCCGGGACAGGGTCGTTCGGGCACTGAAGCTTTCTTT. It specifies CASSDPGQGRSGTEAFF.

Many counts were recorded for this clonotype. The chain uses TRBV7-3 and TRBJ1-6; D uncertain. V lost 5 bases, J lost 7 bases, and 12 bases lay in between. Germline assignment: CDR1 SGHTA and CDR2 FQGTGA. The CDR3 loop spans 14 amino acids. CDR3 sequence: CASSSGPENSPLHF. The DNA for the CDR3 is TGTGCCAGCAGCAGTGGGCCGGAGAATTCACCCCTCCACTTT. The full variable domain, with the rest looked up from reference TRBV7-3 and TRBJ1-6, is GAGVSQTPSNKVTEKGKYVELRCDPISGHTALYWYRQSLGQGPEFLIYFQGTGAADDSGLPNDRFFAVRPEGSVSTLKIQRTERGDSAVYLCASSSGPENSPLHFGNGTRLTVT.

This clonotype was counted ten times or more. The V gene is TRBV7-3, the J gene TRBJ2-1; the D gene is possibly TRBD2 (6 bases). Germline V gene sequence: CDR1 SGHTA, CDR2 FQGTGA. V was clipped by 8 bases and J by 2 bases, with 10 bases between them. This CDR3 has 13 amino acids. The CDR3 protein is CASGDFPYNEQFF. CDR3 DNA: TGTGCCAGCGGGGACTTCCCCTACAATGAGCAGTTCTTC.

This clonotype was detected many times. The V call is TRBV12-3 or TRBV12-4, the J call TRBJ1-5; D is uncertain. The V end was cut by 5 bases, the J end by 6 bases, with 14 bases between. The CDR3 is 14 amino acids. The DNA of the CDR3 is TGTGCCAGCAGTCGCCTCCCGGGGTCTCAGCCCCAGCATTTT. Translating it yields CASSRLPGSQPQHF.

The CDR3 here is CASSPIRDTQETQYF. As DNA, the CDR3 is TGTGCCAGTAGTCCGATTAGGGACACCCAAGAGACCCAGTACTTC. V usage is TRBV19 and J usage is TRBJ2-5, with TRBD1 as a possible D gene (6 bases). CDR1 and CDR2 (germline): LNHDA, SQIVND (reference sequence). Trimming took 5 bases from V and 1 from J, leaving 14 bases between them. CDR3 length equals 15 residues.

This clonotype came up once. The chain links TRBV20-1 to TRBJ1-6; the D gene is possibly TRBD1 (6 bases). Germline V gene data show CDR1 as DFQATT and CDR2 as SNEGSKA (reference sequence). V was cut by 0 bases and J by 9 bases, with 12 bases left in between. The CDR3 is 14 residues long. The CDR3: CSARDPGEGSPLHF. The CDR3 nucleotides are TGCAGTGCTAGAGATCCAGGGGAGGGTTCACCCCTCCACTTT.

This clonotype was detected once. The chain employs TRBV11-1 and TRBJ2-7, with D uncertain. CDR1 SGHAT and CDR2 FQDESV come from the germline V gene (reference sequence). V dropped 6 bases and J dropped 5 bases, with 11 bases sitting between them. The CDR3 is 12 residues long. CDR3 nucleotides: TGTGCCAGCAGTCCCCTTCCCGACGAGCAGTACTTC. This translates into CASSPLPDEQYF.

The CDR3 DNA is TGCGCCCGCCAGCTGATATACGAGCAGTACTTC. It translates to CARQLIYEQYF. V gene TRBV10-1 combines with J gene TRBJ2-7; D not resolved. V was pared by 11 bases and J by 4 bases, with 12 bases between. Germline V CDR1 and CDR2: WNHNN, SYGVQD (reference sequence). This CDR3 has 11 amino acids.

Many counts were recorded for this clonotype. V gene TRBV20-1 combines with J gene TRBJ2-5; D is uncertain. This CDR3 spans 13 amino acids. Trimming pared 3 bases from V and 5 bases from J, leaving 13 bases between. The germline CDR1 and CDR2 sequences are DFQATT and SNEGSKA (reference sequence). CDR3 DNA sequence: TGCAGTGCTAGGGCCTATCCGGTGGAGACCCAGTACTTC. It yields the protein CSARAYPVETQYF.

This clonotype was found many times. The CDR3 nucleotides read TGCAGGGCTACCGGGACAGGGCCGGATGAGCAGTTCTTC. This codes for CRATGTGPDEQFF. The genes are TRBV29-1 and TRBJ2-1, with 9 bases lining up with TRBD1. CDR1 is SQVTM and CDR2 is ANQGSEA in the germline V gene. There are 13 residues in the CDR3.

As concerns this clonotype: It may be a read error: a sequence one base away is much more abundant. The chain links TRBV6-1 to TRBJ2-1; no definite D call. The V and J ends lost 7 bases and 5 bases respectively, with 12 bases between them. Germline loops: CDR1 MNHNS, CDR2 SASEGT. The CDR3 length is 13 residues. Here the CDR3 DNA reads TGTGCCAGCACGGCGGACGGACACAATGAGCAGTTCTTC. It codes for CASTADGHNEQFF.

The sample holds one count of this clonotype. The chain uses TRBV18 and TRBJ1-2, with a possible D match to TRBD1 (6 bases). Trimming took 3 bases from V and 4 from J, leaving 15 bases between them. The CDR3 runs 15 residues. In germline, CDR1 is KGHSH, CDR2 LQKENI. CDR3 bases: TGTGCCAGCTCACCCGCTCAGGGGTTTGGCTATGGCTACACCTTC. Its protein product is CASSPAQGFGYGYTF.

Comment on this clonotype: At one of its ends the junction is not consistent with the germline gene, which may arise from a read error. The rearrangement joins TRBV10-3 to TRBJ2-7, with D perhaps TRBD1 (5 bases). CDR3 length equals 15 residues. The germline V gene has CDR1 ENHRY and CDR2 SYGVKD. CDR3 sequence reads: CASSEIGVATYEQYF. CDR3 in DNA: TGTGCCAGCAGTGAAATAGGGGTCGCAACCTACGAGCAGTACTTC.

The V gene is TRBV10-3, the J gene TRBJ2-7, with TRBD2 matching 7 bases. Per germline, CDR1 ENHRY and CDR2 SYGVKD. The ends lost 2 bases at V and 2 bases at J; junction bases unmatched: 6. The CDR3 covers 15 residues. DNA of the CDR3: TGTGCCATCAGTGAGCTGTCGGGAGGCCCCTACGAGCAGTACTTC. This codes for CAISELSGGPYEQYF.

This clonotype was observed at least ten times. The CDR3: CSARPGGQTQYF. For the CDR3, the DNA is TGCAGTGCTAGACCCGGGGGGCAAACCCAGTACTTC. V and J are TRBV20-1 and TRBJ2-5, with a possible D match to TRBD2 (7 bases). CDR1 and CDR2 from the germline V gene are DFQATT and SNEGSKA (reference sequence). The CDR3 has 12 residues. Trimming left V 2 bases short and J 8 bases short, with 12 bases between.